The clone carrying this T cell receptor beta chain has more than one count but fewer than ten. Its antigen is currently unknown. Peripheral blood genomic DNA, not sorted cells or RNA, was the template. Germline V gene lookup returns CDR1 MNHEY and CDR2 SVGEGT. The CDR3 consists of 16 residues. With V trimmed by 6 bases and J by 4 bases, 12 bases remained unmatched. This entry is derived from a study of T cell repertoires in aging, cancer and after chemotherapy. Study-wide findings and caveats: In healthy donors, age-related TCR diversity loss mainly reflected lost richness.

TRB rearrangements spanning V, D and J were amplified using mixed TRB-A/B primers. TCRdb recomputed calls from the multiplex PCR reads with MiXCR, one row per CDR3 protein. The sample lists 10,000 to 15,000 distinct CDR3 sequences; approximately 28% were seen once. The chain joins TRBV6-2 or TRBV6-3 to TRBJ1-5, with 7 bases aligning to TRBD1. Sample: blood. The TCR comes from a human donor with a blood cancer. The CDR3 sequence is CASRYDGTAHNQPQHF. The CDR3 nucleotides are TGTGCCAGCAGGTACGACGGGACAGCGCATAATCAGCCCCAGCATTTT.